The 29 T cell receptor beta chains reported below all come from one sample, sequenced in a study of blood T cell repertoires in COVID-19. Clones were sequenced by immunoSEQ multiplex PCR, and TCRdb holds only the in-frame ones, with some missing. The sample lists fewer than 70,000 clones; 84% were seen once. Sequenced input: peripheral blood. These receptors all stem from a man aged 45-65 years with active COVID-19.

The V and J genes are TRBV7-9 and TRBJ1-4; TRBD1 agrees at 11 bases. V trimming: 5 bases; J trimming: 4 bases; junction bases outside the gene matches: 9. The CDR3 sequence is 17 residues long. Germline V CDR1 and CDR2: SEHNR, FQNEAQ (reference sequence). The CDR3 DNA reads TGTGCCAGCAGCCCTACCGGGACAGGGGGGTTTAATGAAAAACTGTTTTTT. Amino acid sequence: CASSPTGTGGFNEKLFF.

The V gene is TRBV28, the J gene TRBJ1-6; D gene ambiguous. The CDR3 consists of 15 residues. Germline V gene data show CDR1 as MDHEN and CDR2 as SYDVKM. V was trimmed by 8 bases and J by 0 bases, leaving 11 bases between them. The CDR3 nucleotides are TGTGCCAGCCGACAAAGCAGCTCCTATAATTCACCCCTCCACTTT. This translates into CASRQSSSYNSPLHF. The whole variable domain, filled in from reference TRBV28 and TRBJ1-6, reads DVKVTQSSRYLVKRTGEKVFLECVQDMDHENMFWYRQDPGLGLRLIYFSYDVKMKEKGDIPEGYSVSREKKERFSLILESASTNQTSMYLCASRQSSSYNSPLHFGNGTRLTVT.

V usage is TRBV29-1 and J usage is TRBJ1-2, with D maybe TRBD1 (5 bases). CDR1 SQVTM and CDR2 ANQGSEA come from the germline V gene. V was clipped by 0 bases and J by 4 bases, with 9 bases between them. The CDR3 length is 13 residues. The CDR3 reads CSVEEEQAYGYTF. Here the CDR3 DNA reads TGCAGCGTTGAAGAGGAACAGGCCTATGGCTACACCTTC.

The chain couples TRBV6-4 to TRBJ1-1, with D unresolved. V was cut by 0 bases and J by 2 bases, with 7 bases left in between. The CDR3 has 14 residues. Germline CDR1 is MRHNA and CDR2 is SNTAGT. The CDR3 reads CASSDSAENTEAFF. The CDR3 DNA is TGTGCCAGCAGTGACTCGGCAGAAAACACTGAAGCTTTCTTT.

The chain couples TRBV6-6 to TRBJ2-7, with a possible D match to TRBD2 (7 bases). The length of the CDR3 is 14 residues. Germline CDR1 reads MNHNY; CDR2 reads SVGAGI (reference sequence). Trimming took 2 bases from V and 4 from J, leaving 12 bases between them. DNA of the CDR3: TGTGCCAGCAGTTACGGGGGGGCGAATTACGAGCAGTACTTC. It translates to CASSYGGANYEQYF.

The chain combines TRBV7-2 with TRBJ2-5, with 15 bases lining up with TRBD2. The CDR3 is made up of 15 amino acids. Germline values: CDR1 SGHTA, CDR2 FQGNSA. After removal of 5 bases from V and 7 bases from J, the junction contained 5 bases not matched to a gene. The CDR3 spells CASSPLGLAGGTQYF. The CDR3 DNA is TGTGCCAGCAGCCCACTGGGACTAGCGGGGGGGACCCAGTACTTC.

This clone appeared a single time. The chain joins TRBV5-8 to TRBJ1-5; possible D gene TRBD1, 6 bases. Germline assignment: CDR1 SGHTS and CDR2 YDEGEE. This CDR3 spans 16 amino acids. V was pared by 4 bases and J by 0 bases, with 14 bases between. CDR3 DNA sequence: TGTGCCAGCAGCCCCCCGGGACATAGTAGCAATCAGCCCCAGCATTTT. Amino acids: CASSPPGHSSNQPQHF.

A single count supports this clone. The gene calls are TRBV2 and TRBJ1-6; D unresolved. V was shortened by 3 bases and J by 1 base, with 7 bases between the two germline ends. The germline V gene has CDR1 SNHLY and CDR2 FYNNEI. The CDR3 sequence is 15 residues long. CDR3 DNA sequence: TGTGCCAGCAGTGAGGCAGGATCCTATAATTCACCCCTCCACTTT. Protein product: CASSEAGSYNSPLHF.

The V and J genes are TRBV11-3 and TRBJ2-2; the D gene is possibly TRBD2 (7 bases). The CDR3 runs to 14 residues. The germline V gene encodes CDR1 SGHNT and CDR2 YENEEA. V shed 2 bases and J shed 4 bases, with 8 bases lying between them. As DNA, the CDR3 is TGTGCCAGCAGCTTAAGGGGGGGCACCGGGGAGCTGTTTTTT. This encodes CASSLRGGTGELFF.

This clone was picked up a small number of times. CDR3 protein: CASRAGPNQPQHF. The CDR3 region has the DNA TGTGCCAGCCGGGCAGGGCCCAATCAGCCCCAGCATTTT. The chain is built from TRBV27 and TRBJ1-5, with D possibly matching TRBD1 (5 bases). Trimming took off 8 bases at V and 3 bases at J, with 11 bases between the two ends. The CDR3 runs to 13 residues. Germline V gives CDR1 MNHEY, CDR2 SMNVEV (reference sequence).

The chain links TRBV13 to TRBJ1-4; D perhaps matches TRBD1 (5 bases). CDR1 is PRHDT, CDR2 FYEKMQ, per germline (reference sequence). V dropped 5 bases and J dropped 8 bases, with 21 bases sitting between them. This CDR3 is 16 amino acids long. Here the CDR3 reads CASSMRDARGWEKLFF. The CDR3 region has the DNA TGTGCCAGCAGCATGCGGGACGCCCGAGGGTGGGAAAAACTGTTTTTT.

This chain joins TRBV29-1 and TRBJ2-1; D possibly corresponds to TRBD2 (5 bases). The length of the CDR3 is 12 residues. The germline CDR1 and CDR2 sequences are SQVTM and ANQGSEA. V was pared by 6 bases and J by 4 bases, with 10 bases between. CDR3 DNA sequence: TGCAGCGTGGGAGCGGAGTACAATGAGCAGTTCTTC. This gives the protein CSVGAEYNEQFF.

This clone was seen more than once but under ten times. The chain couples TRBV4-1 to TRBJ1-1, with D unclear. CDR1 and CDR2 from the germline V gene are MGHRA and YSYEKL. The CDR3 loop spans 12 amino acids. With 3 bases removed from V and 7 bases from J, the gap between germline ends came to 9 bases. The CDR3 DNA sequence: TGCGCCAGCAGCCACCTCAACGGTGAAGCTTTCTTT. It translates to CASSHLNGEAFF.

In its sample, this clone was seen a few times. The chain employs TRBV5-1 and TRBJ2-3, with 8 nucleotides matching TRBD2. This CDR3 is built from 14 residues. After removal of 6 bases from V and 2 bases from J, the junction contained 5 bases not matched to a gene. Germline loops: CDR1 SGHRS, CDR2 YFSETQ. The CDR3 loop is CASTRGGSTDTQYF. The CDR3 DNA sequence: TGCGCCAGCACTCGGGGGGGCTCCACAGATACGCAGTATTTT.

This chain uses TRBV13 with TRBJ2-7; 9 bases map to TRBD1. The V and J ends lost 5 bases and 3 bases, in that order; junction bases with no gene match: 11. Germline lookup yields CDR1 PRHDT and CDR2 FYEKMQ (reference sequence). There are 16 residues in the CDR3. CDR3 protein: CASSPSLGQGHYEQYF. In nucleotides, the CDR3 is TGTGCCAGCAGCCCCAGTCTGGGACAGGGCCACTACGAGCAGTACTTC.

This sequence joins TRBV11-2 and TRBJ2-5; TRBD1 aligns across 8 bases. V was pared by 4 bases and J by 7 bases, with 11 bases of the junction left unmatched. The CDR3 has 15 residues. Germline values: CDR1 SGHAT, CDR2 FQNNGV. The CDR3 DNA sequence: TGTGCCAGCAGCTCCCCCGGGACAGGAACTTGGACCCAGTACTTC. Translation: CASSSPGTGTWTQYF.

The chain has TRBV5-1 and TRBJ2-5; possibly TRBD2 for D (5 bases). V lost 1 base to trimming and J lost 6 bases, with 10 bases between them. Germline CDR1 and CDR2: SGHRS and YFSETQ. This CDR3 region has 13 residues. The CDR3 bases are TGCGCCAGCAGCTTGCAGGAGGCAAAGACCCAGTACTTC. Translated, it gives CASSLQEAKTQYF. Using reference TRBV5-1 and TRBJ2-5 for the parts outside the CDR3, the full variable domain is KAGVTQTPRYLIKTRGQQVTLSCSPISGHRSVSWYQQTPGQGLQFLFEYFSETQRNKGNFPGRFSGRQFSNSRSEMNVSTLELGDSALYLCASSLQEAKTQYFGPGTRLLVL.

The chain uses TRBV29-1 and TRBJ2-6; 7 bases are a match to TRBD1. The germline V gene encodes CDR1 SQVTM and CDR2 ANQGSEA. The trim removed 1 base at V and 4 bases at J, leaving 7 bases unmatched. The CDR3 consists of 16 residues. CDR3 bases: TGCAGCGTTGAAGGTGACAGGGTACCCGGGGCCAACGTCCTGACTTTC. Amino acids: CSVEGDRVPGANVLTF.

Only a few counts were recorded for this clone. The chain employs TRBV9 and TRBJ2-4; 12 nucleotides agree with TRBD2. CDR3 length equals 14 residues. Losses at the gene ends were 4 bases for V and 7 bases for J; bases not matched to a gene: 3. The germline V gene has CDR1 SGDLS and CDR2 YYNGEE. This CDR3 is CASSLAGGTNIQYF. The DNA for the CDR3 is TGTGCCAGCAGCCTAGCGGGAGGGACTAACATTCAGTACTTC.

The chain couples TRBV11-2 to TRBJ1-2; perhaps TRBD1 as D (5 bases). This CDR3 has 13 amino acids. Trimming stripped 0 bases from V and 8 bases from J, with 10 bases between. The germline V gene encodes CDR1 SGHAT and CDR2 FQNNGV. The CDR3 here is CASSLDSRQGYTF. CDR3 DNA: TGTGCCAGCAGCTTAGATTCGAGACAGGGCTACACCTTC.

V usage is TRBV6-5 and J usage is TRBJ2-2; D is perhaps TRBD1 (6 bases). There are 15 residues in the CDR3. Germline CDR1 MNHEY, CDR2 SVGAGI. With 4 bases removed from V and 0 bases from J, the gap between germline ends came to 9 bases. CDR3 in amino acids: CASSLRTANTGELFF. The CDR3, as DNA: TGTGCCAGCAGTTTAAGGACAGCGAACACCGGGGAGCTGTTTTTT.

This chain uses TRBV9 with TRBJ1-6; 9 positions agree with TRBD1. V gave up 0 bases and J gave up 9 bases; unmatched junction bases: 4. The length of the CDR3 is 15 residues. Germline CDR1 and CDR2: SGDLS and YYNGEE. The CDR3: CASSVAPQGASPLHF. CDR3 sequence (DNA): TGTGCCAGCAGCGTAGCCCCACAGGGGGCTTCACCCCTCCACTTT.

Regarding this clone: Distinct nucleotide sequences in the sample also encode this CDR3. J is TRBJ1-2 and V is TRBV7-9; D unresolved. Trimming shortened V by 8 bases and J by 1 base, and 8 bases separated the two germline ends. The length of the CDR3 is 12 residues. In germline, CDR1 is SEHNR, CDR2 FQNEAQ (reference sequence). This CDR3 is CASSGSNYGYTF. The DNA of the CDR3 is TGTGCCAGCTCCGGGAGTAACTATGGCTACACCTTC.

J is TRBJ2-7 and V is TRBV10-3; D uncertain. V was clipped by 2 bases and J by 2 bases, with 7 bases between them. CDR1 is ENHRY and CDR2 is SYGVKD in the germline V gene. The CDR3 extends over 13 amino acids. The CDR3 nucleotides are TGTGCCATCAGTGAGGGCAGAACCTACGAGCAGTACTTC. It is translated as CAISEGRTYEQYF.

The chain is built from TRBV2 and TRBJ2-7; TRBD2 matches 12 bases. Per germline, CDR1 SNHLY and CDR2 FYNNEI. V lost 7 bases and J lost 4; bases outside the gene matches: 8. This CDR3 spans 15 amino acids. The CDR3 DNA reads as TGTGCCAGCAAACGAAGGACTAGCGGGGCTTACGAGCAGTACTTC. Translated: CASKRRTSGAYEQYF. The whole variable domain, filled in from reference TRBV2 and TRBJ2-7, reads EPEVTQTPSHQVTQMGQEVILRCVPISNHLYFYWYRQILGQKVEFLVSFYNNEISEKSEIFDDQFSVERPDGSNFTLKIRSTKLEDSAMYFCASKRRTSGAYEQYFGPGTRLTVT.

This chain joins TRBV7-2 and TRBJ1-2, with D possibly matching TRBD1 (5 bases). CDR1 is SGHTA, CDR2 FQGNSA, per germline. The CDR3 spans 13 residues. The V gene lost 5 bases and the J gene lost 8 bases, with 15 bases spanning the gap. This CDR3 is CASSPGGYEGYTF. The CDR3 DNA follows: TGTGCCAGCAGCCCCGGGGGGTACGAGGGCTACACCTTC.

This sequence joins TRBV23-1 and TRBJ1-2; 8 nucleotides match TRBD1. TRBV23-1 has ORF status, its function being uncertain. The length of the CDR3 is 16 residues. J was trimmed by 2 bases and V by 3 bases; bases with no gene match: 8. CDR3 in amino acids: CASSQGRQGRNYGYTF. Here the CDR3 DNA reads TGCGCCAGCAGTCAGGGGAGACAGGGGCGCAACTATGGCTACACCTTC.

The chain uses TRBV6-1 and TRBJ2-7, with D perhaps matching TRBD1 (6 bases). V was shortened by 0 bases and J by 4 bases, with 10 bases between the two germline ends. The germline CDR1 and CDR2 sequences are MNHNS and SASEGT. This CDR3 comprises 14 residues. The CDR3 reads CASSEALTGYEQYF. Written as DNA, the CDR3 is TGTGCCAGCAGTGAAGCCCTGACAGGTTACGAGCAGTACTTC.

CDR3 in DNA: TGTGCCAGCAGCTTAAACGGGGGGCCTATTCAAGAGACCCAGTACTTC. Its protein product is CASSLNGGPIQETQYF. The chain links TRBV11-2 to TRBJ2-5; D may be TRBD2 (7 bases). The CDR3 is made up of 16 amino acids. V was trimmed by 2 bases and J by 2 bases, leaving 15 bases between them. CDR1 is SGHAT, CDR2 FQNNGV, per germline.